This TCR beta chain was captured by sequencing in a study of PD-L1 blockade in urothelial cancer. Germline V CDR1 and CDR2: SGHNT, YENEEA. The CDR3 has 14 amino acids. V lost 1 base to trimming and J lost 0 bases, with 7 bases between them. This clone appeared a single time. Assay: immunoSEQ multiplex PCR; the TCRdb copy retains only in-frame clones and omits some. In the table there are around 80,000 clones, about 85% of which are singletons. Sequenced material: PBMCs, taken around atezolizumab (anti-PD-L1) treatment. This TCR was recovered from an older woman with urothelial cancer. The chain joins TRBV11-3 to TRBJ2-7, with a possible D match to TRBD2 (6 bases). In DNA form, the CDR3 reads TGTGCCAGCAGCTTAGCGCGGGGCTCCTACGAGCAGTACTTC. This codes for CASSLARGSYEQYF.